Listed below are T cell receptor beta chains from one sample, sequenced in a study of control samples from healthy donors and cancer patients. Using immunoSEQ multiplex PCR, the repertoire was profiled, and TCRdb retains in-frame clones only, with some absent. This table has over 90,000 clones, 92% appearing once. The sequencing input was blood. These receptors were collected from a woman under 30 in good health. Both conserved end residues are part of each CDR3. Fields, in order: D gene, clone size, V gene, J gene, CDR3 DNA, CDR3 protein. The D gene is left open where the match is weak. Size values are once, few and many counts, or a class for expanded clones, and some rows have none.

>TRBD2|.|TRBV24-1|TRBJ2-1
TGTGCCACCAGTGATTGGGGACTAGCGGGGAACAATGAGCAGTTCTTC
CATSDWGLAGNNEQFF
>TRBD1|.|TRBV6-4|TRBJ1-5
TGTGCCAGCAGTGACCCCGACAGGGGGGATCAGCCCCAGCATTTT
CASSDPDRGDQPQHF
>.|.|TRBV30|TRBJ1-6
TGTGCCTGGAGTGCCGGAGTTTCACCCCTCCACTTT
CAWSAGVSPLHF
>.|.|TRBV19|TRBJ1-2
TGTGCCAGTAGTATATATGGGGGGCGAGGAGGCTACACCTTC
CASSIYGGRGGYTF
>TRBD2|.|TRBV7-9|TRBJ2-3
TGTGCCAGCAGCTTACCTAGCGGGGGCACAGATACGCAGTATTTT
CASSLPSGGTDTQYF
>.|.|TRBV2|TRBJ2-2
TGTGCCAGCAGTGTAGGGGCTATCGGGGAGCTGTTTTTT
CASSVGAIGELFF
>.|.|TRBV4-2|TRBJ1-6
TGTGCCAGCAGCCAAGAAGAGGGGGTGGGTTCACCCCTCCACTTT
CASSQEEGVGSPLHF
>.|once|TRBV7-2|TRBJ1-5
TGTGCCAGCAGCTTAGTGGAGGTTCAGCCCCAGCATTTT
CASSLVEVQPQHF
>.|.|TRBV7-9|TRBJ2-7
TGTGCCAGCAGCGAGGGCTACGAGCAGTACTTC
CASSEGYEQYF
>TRBD2|.|TRBV24-1|TRBJ2-2
TGTGCCACCAGTGATCCCACTAGCGGGAGGGAGGCCGGGGAGCTGTTTTTT
CATSDPTSGREAGELFF
>.|.|TRBV7-9|TRBJ1-1
TGTGCCAGCAGCTTAGATCAGGCGGGAGCTTTCTTT
CASSLDQAGAFF
>.|.|TRBV12-5|TRBJ1-2
TGTGCTAGTGGTTTGGACAGCCCGATGCTTAACTATGGCTACACCTTC
CASGLDSPMLNYGYTF
>.|.|TRBV3-1/TRBV3-2|TRBJ2-5
TGTGCCAGCAGCCCCCAGGGGGAGACCCAGTACTTC
CASSPQGETQYF
>.|.|TRBV10-3|TRBJ2-2
TGTGCCATCCGACCGACAGCCAGCACCGGGGAGCTGTTTTTT
CAIRPTASTGELFF
>.|.|TRBV6-4|TRBJ2-1
TGTGCCAGCAGTGACTCGGAGGCAAATGAGCAGTTCTTC
CASSDSEANEQFF
>TRBD1|once|TRBV5-1|TRBJ1-2
TGCGCCAGCAGCGGAGGGACAGCGAAGGGGGCTGGTGGCTACACCTTC
CASSGGTAKGAGGYTF
>.|once|TRBV5-4|TRBJ1-6
TGTGCCAGCAGCCCAGCCCCAAGCGGGAGCTCCTATAATTCACCCCTCCACTTT
CASSPAPSGSSYNSPLHF
>.|.|TRBV19|TRBJ1-5
TGTGCCAGTAGCGTCGCCAGGACGGGGCCCCAGCATTTT
CASSVARTGPQHF
>.|.|TRBV6-5|TRBJ1-5
TGTGCCAGCAGTTTTGGGAGGAGGGGGGATCAGCCCCAGCATTTT
CASSFGRRGDQPQHF
>TRBD1|.|TRBV9|TRBJ1-6
TGTGCCAGCAGCGACGAGACAGGGGGCTTGGGTTCACCCCTCCACTTT
CASSDETGGLGSPLHF
>TRBD2|.|TRBV6-1|TRBJ2-3
TGTGCCAGCAGTGAGCGGGAGTTGGATACGCAGTATTTT
CASSERELDTQYF
>.|.|TRBV5-1|TRBJ2-2
TGCGCCAGCAGCCAAAGGCCGGGCGCTTCCGGGGAGCTGTTTTTT
CASSQRPGASGELFF
>TRBD2|.|TRBV10-3|TRBJ2-3
TGTGCCATCAGTGAGCCGACTAGCGGGGGACAAACTAGCACAGATACGCAGTATTTT
CAISEPTSGGQTSTDTQYF
>.|.|TRBV12-3/TRBV12-4|TRBJ1-1
TGTGCCAGCAGTTTAGGACAGGCCCCTAGAGCTTTCTTT
CASSLGQAPRAFF
>.|.|TRBV5-4|TRBJ2-3
TGTGCCAGCAGCACCTCAGGGGGGAGCACAGATACGCAGTATTTT
CASSTSGGSTDTQYF
>.|once|TRBV10-1|TRBJ2-1
TGCGCCAGCAGTGAGACCCTCGGGGGTGAGCAGTTCTTC
CASSETLGGEQFF
>.|once|TRBV19|TRBJ2-1
TGTGCCAGTAGTATAGTCGGGGGCTATGAGCAGTTCTTC
CASSIVGGYEQFF
>.|.|TRBV6-5|TRBJ2-7
TGTGCCAGCAGTTACGGTCGGGCAGTCGCCGAGCAGTACTTC
CASSYGRAVAEQYF
>TRBD1|.|TRBV6-1|TRBJ1-1
TGTGCCAGTAACCTTGACAGGGTGAACACTGAAGCTTTCTTT
CASNLDRVNTEAFF
>.|.|TRBV21-1|TRBJ1-1
TGTGCCAGCAGCCCCGGGGGGGGGCTCAGGAACACTGAAGCTTTCTTT
CASSPGGGLRNTEAFF
>.|.|TRBV6-5|TRBJ1-4
TGTGCCAGCAGTAGTCACCCTAATGAAAAACTGTTTTTT
CASSSHPNEKLFF
>.|.|TRBV5-1|TRBJ2-1
TGCGCCAGCAGCTTGGTACCTACGGGGACTCCGTATGAGCAGTTCTTC
CASSLVPTGTPYEQFF
>.|.|TRBV6-5|TRBJ1-2
TGTGCCAGCAGTTACGGGGCGCCGAGCTATGGCTACACCTTC
CASSYGAPSYGYTF
>.|few|TRBV7-9|TRBJ1-5
TGTGCCAGCAGCTTTTCACAGAGAAATCAGCCCCAGCATTTT
CASSFSQRNQPQHF
>.|.|TRBV4-1|TRBJ1-3
TGCGCCAGCAGCCGGCCGACAGGCCGCTCTGGAAACACCATATATTTT
CASSRPTGRSGNTIYF
>.|.|TRBV28|TRBJ1-5
TGTGCCAGCAGTTCCGTGACAGAGGATTATAGCAATCAGCCCCAGCATTTT
CASSSVTEDYSNQPQHF
>TRBD1|.|TRBV5-8|TRBJ1-6
TGTGCCAGCAGCATTGGACAGGGGTATTCACCCCTCCACTTT
CASSIGQGYSPLHF
>.|.|TRBV2|TRBJ1-5
TGTGCCACCCAGGGGTATAGCAATCAGCCCCAGCATTTT
CATQGYSNQPQHF
>TRBD2|.|TRBV7-9|TRBJ2-7
TGTGCCAGCAGTCCGTCCGGGACTAAACCCTACGAGCAGTACTTC
CASSPSGTKPYEQYF
>.|.|TRBV2|TRBJ2-3
TGTGCCAGCAGTGACGCCAGCACAGATACGCAGTATTTT
CASSDASTDTQYF
>.|.|TRBV5-8|TRBJ2-5
TGTGCCAGCAGCTTGATTGCGACGGGGTGGGAGACCCAGTACTTC
CASSLIATGWETQYF
>.|.|TRBV2|TRBJ1-4
TGTGCCACCCGACAGGCAACTAATGAAAAACTGTTTTTT
CATRQATNEKLFF
>.|.|TRBV24-1|TRBJ1-3
TGTGCCACCAGTGATTTTCCGACAGGAAACACCATATATTTT
CATSDFPTGNTIYF
>.|once|TRBV7-2|TRBJ1-5
TGTGCCAGCAGCTTGGGGAGATCAAAGCCCCAGCATTTT
CASSLGRSKPQHF
>.|.|TRBV9|TRBJ2-5
TGTGCCAGCAGCGTAGCCCCCTCCCAGCCCCCCCAGTACTTC
CASSVAPSQPPQYF
>.|.|TRBV11-3|TRBJ1-2
TGTGCCAGCAGCACCGGGCCAAGCGACTATGGCTACACCTTC
CASSTGPSDYGYTF
>.|.|TRBV25-1|TRBJ1-4
TGTGCCAGCAGTGAGGCAGGCGGGAATGAAAAACTGTTTTTT
CASSEAGGNEKLFF